This T cell receptor (beta chain) originates from a study of cytomegalovirus exposure and HLA in healthy donors. This CDR3 region has 17 residues. Germline CDR1 MDHEN, CDR2 SYDVKM. J gave up 0 bases and V 2 bases, and 7 bases lay outside the gene matches. PCR used 60 Vbeta primers and 13 Jbeta primers. Assay used: immunoSEQ multiplex PCR; TCRdb lists only in-frame clones, some missing. The sample carries 150,000 or so clones, about 80% recorded once. The receptor was derived from a woman aged 40 to 50 in good health and CMV-seronegative. The gene calls are TRBV28 and TRBJ1-3; 7 nucleotides line up with TRBD1. The sample taken for sequencing was PBMCs. CDR3 sequence (DNA): TGTGCCAGCAGTTTAGTCCGGGACAGACACTCTGGAAACACCATATATTTT. Translation: CASSLVRDRHSGNTIYF.